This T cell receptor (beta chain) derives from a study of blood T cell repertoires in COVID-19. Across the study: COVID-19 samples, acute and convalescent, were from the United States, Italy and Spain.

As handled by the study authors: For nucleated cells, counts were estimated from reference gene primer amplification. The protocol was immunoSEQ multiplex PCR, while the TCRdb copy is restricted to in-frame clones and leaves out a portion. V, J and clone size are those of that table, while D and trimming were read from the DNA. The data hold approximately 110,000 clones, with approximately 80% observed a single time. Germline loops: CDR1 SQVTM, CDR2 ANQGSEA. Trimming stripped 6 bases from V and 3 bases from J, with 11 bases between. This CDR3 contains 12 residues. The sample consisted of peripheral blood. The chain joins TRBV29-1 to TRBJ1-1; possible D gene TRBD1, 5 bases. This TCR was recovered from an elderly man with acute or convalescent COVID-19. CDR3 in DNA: TGCAGCGTAACGGACACCTACACTGAAGCTTTCTTT. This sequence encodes CSVTDTYTEAFF.